Listed below are T cell receptor beta chains from one sample, sequenced in a study of PD-1 blockade in classical Hodgkin lymphoma. The assay was immunoSEQ multiplex PCR, and TCRdb's table has in-frame clones only and misses some. The sample has some 95,000 clones, 89% seen once. This specimen consisted of peripheral blood mononuclear cells (PBMCs), obtained before the second cycle of nivolumab. Receptors were obtained from a human donor with classical Hodgkin lymphoma. The CDR3 runs from the conserved cysteine through the conserved F or W. A D gene is named only where the DNA matches it firmly. The size entry is marked missing in some rows and otherwise reads once, few, many or a size class.

CDR3 | DNA | J | D | V | size
CASSPRQDWNTGELFF | TGTGCCAGCAGCCCCCGTCAGGACTGGAACACCGGGGAGCTGTTTTTT | TRBJ2-2 | . | TRBV7-7 | .
CASSYVPQGETQYF | TGTGCCAGCAGTTACGTACCTCAGGGCGAGACCCAGTACTTC | TRBJ2-5 | . | TRBV6-5 | .
CASQPSGRGYEQYF | TGTGCCAGCCAACCTAGCGGGAGGGGTTACGAGCAGTACTTC | TRBJ2-7 | TRBD2 | TRBV6-5 | .
CSPGQGFEQYF | TGCAGCCCCGGACAGGGTTTCGAGCAGTACTTC | TRBJ2-7 | TRBD1 | TRBV29-1 | .
CASSPWTEYSNQPQHF | TGCGCCAGCAGCCCCTGGACGGAATATAGCAATCAGCCCCAGCATTTT | TRBJ1-5 | . | TRBV4-1 | .
CASSCRGRLYNEQFF | TGTGCCAGCAGTTGTCGCGGGAGACTTTACAATGAGCAGTTCTTC | TRBJ2-1 | TRBD2 | TRBV6-8 | .
CASSLDGLAGAERTDTQYF | TGTGCCAGCAGCTTAGACGGACTAGCGGGGGCCGAACGCACAGATACGCAGTATTTT | TRBJ2-3 | TRBD2 | TRBV7-2 | .
CASSPRLNEQYF | TGTGCCAGCAGCCCAAGACTGAACGAGCAGTACTTC | TRBJ2-7 | . | TRBV5-4 | once
CASSRGGEAFF | TGTGCCAGTAGTAGGGGGGGTGAAGCTTTCTTT | TRBJ1-1 | . | TRBV19 | .
CASTGILSSPLHF | TGTGCCAGCACTGGGATTCTGAGTTCACCCCTCCACTTT | TRBJ1-6 | . | TRBV2 | .
CASSLGGGSPQYF | TGTGCCAGCAGCTTGGGAGGGGGGTCTCCGCAGTATTTT | TRBJ2-3 | . | TRBV5-4 | .
CASRIWTGGTDTQYF | TGTGCCAGCAGAATCTGGACAGGGGGCACAGATACGCAGTATTTT | TRBJ2-3 | TRBD1 | TRBV2 | few
CASSRVAEQYF | TGTGCCAGCAGTCGTGTCGCCGAGCAGTACTTC | TRBJ2-7 | . | TRBV28 | once
CASSRVSGGWETQYF | TGCGCCAGCAGTCGGGTTAGCGGGGGGTGGGAGACCCAGTACTTC | TRBJ2-5 | TRBD2 | TRBV10-2 | .
CASRDRAVYQPQHF | TGTGCCAGCAGGGACAGGGCTGTGTATCAGCCCCAGCATTTT | TRBJ1-5 | TRBD1 | TRBV6-1 | once
CASSLYGINQPQHF | TGTGCCAGCAGCTTGTACGGGATCAATCAGCCCCAGCATTTT | TRBJ1-5 | . | TRBV13 | .
CASSYAGDLPNEQFF | TGTGCCAGCAGTTATGCGGGAGATCTCCCCAATGAGCAGTTCTTC | TRBJ2-1 | TRBD2 | TRBV2 | .
CASEQVSGQPQHF | TGTGCCAGCGAACAAGTATCGGGGCAGCCCCAGCATTTT | TRBJ1-5 | . | TRBV6-4 | .
CASTPAGVGGYTF | TGTGCCAGTACCCCTGCAGGGGTCGGTGGCTACACCTTC | TRBJ1-2 | . | TRBV19 | .
CASSPARAGVTQYF | TGTGCCAGCAGCCCAGCAAGGGCGGGAGTTACGCAGTATTTT | TRBJ2-3 | TRBD2 | TRBV28 | .
CASSSLDPIYNSPLHF | TGTGCCAGCAGTTCCCTCGACCCGATCTATAATTCACCCCTCCACTTT | TRBJ1-6 | . | TRBV27 | .
CASISPGPQPYEQYF | TGTGCCAGCATTTCCCCTGGGCCTCAACCCTACGAGCAGTACTTC | TRBJ2-7 | . | TRBV28 | once
CAWSVGSNNEQFF | TGTGCCTGGAGTGTTGGCAGTAACAATGAGCAGTTCTTC | TRBJ2-1 | . | TRBV30 | .
CASSGRAGYEQYF | TGTGCCAGCAGCGGGAGGGCCGGCTACGAGCAGTACTTC | TRBJ2-7 | TRBD2 | TRBV27 | .
CASSGRGSSYEQYF | TGTGCCAGCAGTGGGCGGGGGAGCTCCTACGAGCAGTACTTC | TRBJ2-7 | TRBD2 | TRBV6-1 | .
CASSFGQTPGEQYF | TGTGCCAGCAGCTTTGGGCAAACCCCTGGCGAGCAGTACTTC | TRBJ2-7 | . | TRBV7-8 | .
CASSRRLSYEQYF | TGTGCCAGCAGCCGCCGACTTTCCTACGAGCAGTACTTC | TRBJ2-7 | . | TRBV7-9 | .
CASSGYRDRSLGPQHF | TGTGCCAGCAGTGGGTACCGGGACAGAAGTTTGGGGCCCCAGCATTTT | TRBJ1-5 | TRBD1 | TRBV2 | .
CASSETGPDTQYF | TGCGCCAGCAGTGAAACAGGCCCAGATACGCAGTATTTT | TRBJ2-3 | . | TRBV10-1 | few
CATSRLGQPNTGELFF | TGTGCCACCAGCAGGCTGGGACAGCCGAACACCGGGGAGCTGTTTTTT | TRBJ2-2 | TRBD1 | TRBV15 | .
CASSFRPSGGFQYF | TGTGCCAGCAGTTTCCGGCCTAGTGGGGGTTTCCAGTACTTC | TRBJ2-7 | . | TRBV28 | .
CASSLVTEQFF | TGTGCCAGCAGCTTAGTGACTGAGCAGTTCTTC | TRBJ2-1 | . | TRBV11-2 | .
CASSLVGGRTEAFF | TGTGCCAGCAGTTTAGTCGGGGGGAGGACTGAAGCTTTCTTT | TRBJ1-1 | . | TRBV27 | .
CASSARQVGTNTEAFF | TGTGCCAGCAGCGCCAGACAGGTTGGCACGAACACTGAAGCTTTCTTT | TRBJ1-1 | . | TRBV9 | .
CASAFRRFHEQYF | TGTGCCAGCGCATTTAGGCGGTTTCACGAGCAGTACTTC | TRBJ2-7 | . | TRBV11-2 | .
CASSGSHRPHEAFF | TGTGCCAGCTCAGGTAGCCACAGGCCCCATGAAGCTTTCTTT | TRBJ1-1 | . | TRBV18 | .
CASSRDSHWGYTF | TGTGCCAGCAGCAGAGACAGTCATTGGGGCTACACCTTC | TRBJ1-2 | . | TRBV7-9 | .
CASSEADPGSSGNTIYF | TGTGCCAGCAGTGAAGCGGACCCCGGGAGCTCTGGAAACACCATATATTTT | TRBJ1-3 | . | TRBV6-1 | .
CASREGGSDTQYF | TGCGCCAGCAGAGAGGGGGGGTCAGATACGCAGTATTTT | TRBJ2-3 | . | TRBV5-1 | .
CASSLASGELFF | TGTGCCAGCAGTTTAGCGTCCGGGGAGCTGTTTTTT | TRBJ2-2 | . | TRBV28 | .
CASRTLRTTFF | TGTGCCAGCCGGACTCTCAGGACCACGTTCTTC | TRBJ2-1 | . | TRBV2 | .
CASSPDSGRSTGELFF | TGTGCCAGCTCACCAGATAGCGGGAGATCCACCGGGGAGCTGTTTTTT | TRBJ2-2 | TRBD2 | TRBV18 | .
CASSGASSNEQYF | TGTGCCAGCAGCGGGGCTAGTTCGAACGAGCAGTACTTC | TRBJ2-7 | . | TRBV28 | .
CASSLVWGGTGPTEAFF | TGTGCCAGCAGCTTAGTTTGGGGTGGGACAGGGCCCACTGAAGCTTTCTTT | TRBJ1-1 | TRBD1 | TRBV11-2 | .
CASSARRTQETQYF | TGTGCCAGCAGCGCCAGACGGACCCAAGAGACCCAGTACTTC | TRBJ2-5 | . | TRBV7-8 | .
CASTAPGANVLTF | TGTGCCAGCACTGCCCCCGGGGCCAACGTCCTGACTTTC | TRBJ2-6 | . | TRBV7-9 | .
CASSLVGQGPYEQYF | TGTGCCAGCAGCTTAGTGGGGCAGGGCCCGTACGAGCAGTACTTC | TRBJ2-7 | . | TRBV11-2 | .
CASSFGDRVNQPQHF | TGTGCCAGCAGTTTTGGGGACAGGGTCAATCAGCCCCAGCATTTT | TRBJ1-5 | TRBD1 | TRBV28 | .
CASSSTGRWDNEQFF | TGTGCCAGCAGTTCAACAGGCCGTTGGGACAATGAGCAGTTCTTC | TRBJ2-1 | . | TRBV28 | .
CAIATPVSYEQYF | TGTGCCATCGCGACACCCGTCTCCTACGAGCAGTACTTC | TRBJ2-7 | . | TRBV10-3 | .
CASSPWVDEQFF | TGTGCCAGCAGCCCATGGGTGGATGAGCAGTTCTTC | TRBJ2-1 | . | TRBV11-2 | .
CASPVRTEAFF | TGTGCCAGCCCGGTTCGGACTGAAGCTTTCTTT | TRBJ1-1 | . | TRBV21-1 | .
CASSAGTNILYNEQFF | TGTGCCAGTAGTGCCGGGACAAACATCCTCTACAATGAGCAGTTCTTC | TRBJ2-1 | . | TRBV19 | .